This entry describes one TCR beta chain. The data derive from a study of blood T cell repertoires in COVID-19. Background on the study: Some COVID-19 samples were acute and others convalescent; all came from the United States, Italy and Spain.

Participants spanned ages about 18 to 95 years and resided in roughly 22 US areas. The germline CDR1 and CDR2 sequences are SGDLS and YYNGEE. Between the trimmed V and J ends, which lost 0 bases and 0 bases, there was a span of 6 bases. This CDR3 has 14 amino acids. Per the authors' pipeline: Estimated nucleated cell counts came from reference gene primer amplification. Profiling relied on immunoSEQ multiplex PCR, and the TCRdb table lists in-frame clones only, not all of them. D and trimming come from the DNA, and the V and J calls and clone size come from that table. The repertoire consists of about 250,000 clones, with 85% occurring once and the leading ten covering approximately 9.6%.

Sequencing input: PBMCs or T cells enriched from blood (not recorded which). V gene TRBV9 combines with J gene TRBJ1-1; D unclear. This TCR came from a woman aged 45-60 years with acute COVID-19. The CDR3 DNA sequence: TGTGCCAGCAGCGTAGTCGACATGAACACTGAAGCTTTCTTT. This encodes CASSVVDMNTEAFF.